Below, 29 T cell receptor beta chains from the same sample are listed, as sequenced in a study of blood T cell repertoires in COVID-19. Measured with immunoSEQ multiplex PCR; TCRdb has only the in-frame clones, and not every one. The table shows about 170,000 clones, with around nine tenths occurring only once. The sample comprised peripheral blood. Receptor source: a man younger than 30 with active or convalescent COVID-19.

The chain links TRBV2 to TRBJ2-2; possibly TRBD1 for D (5 bases). The CDR3 extends over 16 amino acids. Per the germline V gene, CDR1 is SNHLY and CDR2 is FYNNEI. Between the trimmed V and J ends, which lost 3 bases and 4 bases, there was a span of 15 bases. The DNA for the CDR3 is TGTGCCAGCAGTGACATGGCAAGGGGCGCCACCGGGGAGCTGTTTTTT. Protein sequence: CASSDMARGATGELFF.

The gene calls are TRBV5-1 and TRBJ2-5; D may be TRBD1 (6 bases). V dropped 0 bases and J dropped 1 base, with 13 bases sitting between them. The CDR3 runs to 16 residues. Germline V gives CDR1 SGHRS, CDR2 YFSETQ. CDR3 loop: CASSLAELGGQETQYF. The CDR3, as DNA: TGCGCCAGCAGCTTGGCTGAGTTAGGGGGCCAAGAGACCCAGTACTTC. Based on the CDR3 plus reference TRBV5-1 and TRBJ2-5, the full variable domain is KAGVTQTPRYLIKTRGQQVTLSCSPISGHRSVSWYQQTPGQGLQFLFEYFSETQRNKGNFPGRFSGRQFSNSRSEMNVSTLELGDSALYLCASSLAELGGQETQYFGPGTRLLVL.

The chain has TRBV7-9 and TRBJ2-5, with a weak D call TRBD1 (5 bases). The V gene lost 5 bases and the J gene lost 5 bases, with 12 bases spanning the gap. Looked up from germline, CDR1 is SEHNR and CDR2 is FQNEAQ (reference sequence). The CDR3 consists of 13 residues. The CDR3 nucleotides are TGTGCCAGCAGCCCTCCCTCAGGGGAGACCCAGTACTTC. Its protein product is CASSPPSGETQYF.

This sequence joins TRBV4-2 and TRBJ1-1; tentative D call: TRBD1 (5 bases). Germline values: CDR1 LGHNA, CDR2 YNFKEQ. This CDR3 is 16 amino acids long. Trimming left V 2 bases short and J 4 bases short, with 17 bases between. The CDR3 bases are TGTGCCAGCAGCCAACCTTGGGCGGCTAGGGGCACTGAAGCTTTCTTT. It encodes CASSQPWAARGTEAFF.

The chain carries TRBV5-4 and TRBJ2-7, with 7 positions matching TRBD2. After removal of 0 bases from V and 2 bases from J, the junction contained 14 bases not matched to a gene. This CDR3 is 18 amino acids long. CDR1 SGHNT and CDR2 YYREEE come from the germline V gene (reference sequence). In nucleotides, the CDR3 is TGTGCCAGCAGCTTGGGGCTATTCCGGGCTAGCGGAACCTACGAGCAGTACTTC. Translating it yields CASSLGLFRASGTYEQYF.

V is TRBV18 and J is TRBJ1-5; TRBD1 aligns across 7 bases. The germline V gene has CDR1 KGHSH and CDR2 LQKENI. This CDR3 is built from 13 residues. J was trimmed by 4 bases and V by 6 bases; bases with no gene match: 3. The CDR3 DNA follows: TGTGCCAGCTCCACGGACAGGAATCAGCCCCAGCATTTT. This gives the protein CASSTDRNQPQHF.

The table lists this clone with a count of one. V gene TRBV10-3 combines with J gene TRBJ1-5, with 10 bases that match TRBD1. From germline, CDR1 is ENHRY and CDR2 SYGVKD. After removal of 3 bases from V and 2 bases from J, the junction contained 7 bases not matched to a gene. CDR3 length: 17 amino acids. The CDR3 DNA reads TGTGCCATCAGTGAAGGCGACAGGGGGCTGGGCAATCAGCCCCAGCATTTT. This gives the protein CAISEGDRGLGNQPQHF.

The chain carries TRBV7-9 and TRBJ1-5; the D gene is possibly TRBD1 (6 bases). Germline V gene lookup returns CDR1 SEHNR and CDR2 FQNEAQ (reference sequence). The CDR3 has 14 residues. Trimming pared 3 bases from V and 6 bases from J, leaving 12 bases between. The CDR3 here is CASSLGGAVQPQHF. As DNA, the CDR3 is TGTGCCAGCAGCTTGGGGGGGGCGGTTCAGCCCCAGCATTTT.

The chain couples TRBV10-2 to TRBJ1-6; TRBD1 might be the D (5 bases). Germline V lookup: CDR1 WSHSY, CDR2 SAAADI. This CDR3 spans 15 amino acids. Trimming took off 6 bases at V and 11 bases at J, with 20 bases between the two ends. CDR3 loop: CASSRDSLMGAPLHF. CDR3 nucleotides: TGCGCCAGCAGCCGGGACTCCCTGATGGGCGCACCCCTCCACTTT.

The chain has TRBV7-2 and TRBJ2-7, with D maybe TRBD1 (5 bases). V was trimmed by 1 base and J by 1 base, leaving 11 bases between them. Germline CDR1 reads SGHTA; CDR2 reads FQGNSA. CDR3 size: 15 residues. CDR3 in amino acids: CASSLVSTASYEQYF. CDR3 coding DNA: TGTGCCAGCAGCTTAGTCTCGACAGCTTCCTACGAGCAGTACTTC.

This clone was counted a single time. The CDR3 DNA sequence: TGTGCCAGCAGTGAGATTGACAGGGTGGTCGGGGAGCTGTTTTTT. This translates into CASSEIDRVVGELFF. The chain has TRBV6-1 and TRBJ2-2; 7 positions match TRBD1. The CDR3 runs to 15 residues. Germline V gene lookup returns CDR1 MNHNS and CDR2 SASEGT. After removal of 3 bases from V and 7 bases from J, the junction contained 8 bases not matched to a gene.

This chain links TRBV7-9 with TRBJ2-1; tentatively, D is TRBD1 (7 bases). CDR3 size: 14 residues. Per the germline V gene, CDR1 is SEHNR and CDR2 is FQNEAQ (reference sequence). V shed 2 bases and J shed 7 bases, with 12 bases lying between them. As DNA, the CDR3 is TGTGCCAGCAGCTTATCTCAGGGGGGAAATGAGCAGTTCTTC. This translates into CASSLSQGGNEQFF.

This clone was seen only a few times. The V and J genes are TRBV11-2 and TRBJ1-2, with TRBD1 matching over 7 bases. The CDR3 sequence is 15 residues long. Germline-derived CDR1 and CDR2 are SGHAT and FQNNGV. The ends lost 3 bases at V and 2 bases at J; junction bases unmatched: 6. The CDR3 sequence: CASSFTGDKNYGYTF. DNA of the CDR3: TGTGCCAGCAGCTTCACAGGGGACAAAAACTATGGCTACACCTTC.

The genes are TRBV5-1 and TRBJ1-5; 7 bases agree with TRBD1. The CDR3 consists of 14 residues. Germline V gives CDR1 SGHRS, CDR2 YFSETQ. The V and J ends lost 4 bases and 3 bases, in that order; junction bases with no gene match: 4. CDR3 region: CASSLTGPNQPQHF. CDR3 nucleotides: TGCGCCAGCAGCCTGACAGGGCCCAATCAGCCCCAGCATTTT.

The rearrangement uses TRBV19 and TRBJ2-7, with TRBD1 matching 10 bases. Germline V gives CDR1 LNHDA, CDR2 SQIVND (reference sequence). The CDR3 totals 15 residues. With V trimmed by 5 bases and J by 2 bases, 6 bases remained unmatched. CDR3 nucleotides: TGTGCCAGTAGTCCGCGGGACAGGGGAACCTACGAGCAGTACTTC. Translating gives CASSPRDRGTYEQYF.

The chain employs TRBV7-6 and TRBJ1-3, with 8 bases aligning to TRBD1. Germline assignment: CDR1 SGHVS and CDR2 FNYEAQ. The CDR3 is 16 amino acids. Germline trimming cut 6 bases from V and 5 bases from J; bases unmatched to any gene: 12. Here the CDR3 reads CASSPTGGSMRNTIYF. CDR3 in DNA: TGTGCCAGCAGTCCTACAGGGGGGAGCATGAGAAACACCATATATTTT.

V and J are TRBV13 and TRBJ2-5, with D maybe TRBD1 (5 bases). The CDR3 is 13 amino acids. Germline assignment: CDR1 PRHDT and CDR2 FYEKMQ (reference sequence). Trimming removed 4 bases at V and 9 bases at J, with 15 bases between. The CDR3, as DNA: TGTGCCAGCAGCTCAGGACCACAAGGGGCCCAGTACTTC. Its protein product is CASSSGPQGAQYF.

The chain's CDR3 is CASSLMRESYNTEAFF. The CDR3 DNA sequence: TGTGCCAGCAGTTTAATGAGGGAATCTTACAACACTGAAGCTTTCTTT. The chain employs TRBV28 and TRBJ1-1; unclear D gene. This CDR3 comprises 16 residues. Trimming removed 2 bases at V and 2 bases at J, with 15 bases between. Germline V gene lookup returns CDR1 MDHEN and CDR2 SYDVKM. Drawing the rest from reference TRBV28 and TRBJ1-1, the complete variable domain is DVKVTQSSRYLVKRTGEKVFLECVQDMDHENMFWYRQDPGLGLRLIYFSYDVKMKEKGDIPEGYSVSREKKERFSLILESASTNQTSMYLCASSLMRESYNTEAFFGQGTRLTVV.

V and J are TRBV4-1 and TRBJ2-3; possibly TRBD2 for D (5 bases). The germline V gene encodes CDR1 MGHRA and CDR2 YSYEKL. The germline V and J ends were trimmed by 4 bases and 1 base, with 21 bases remaining between them. The CDR3 runs to 18 residues. CDR3 bases: TGCGCCAGCAGCCTTTCCACACTCGACTACCTAGGCACAGATACGCAGTATTTT. Encoded protein: CASSLSTLDYLGTDTQYF.

The chain recombines TRBV5-4 with TRBJ1-1; perhaps TRBD1 as D (6 bases). The CDR3 loop spans 14 amino acids. Germline loops: CDR1 SGHNT, CDR2 YYREEE (reference sequence). The V and J ends lost 3 bases and 1 base respectively, with 10 bases between them. CDR3 in amino acids: CASSSDSKNTEAFF. Written as DNA, the CDR3 is TGTGCCAGCAGCTCGGACAGTAAGAACACTGAAGCTTTCTTT. The complete variable domain, with remaining parts taken from reference TRBV5-4 and TRBJ1-1, reads ETGVTQSPTHLIKTRGQQVTLRCSSQSGHNTVSWYQQALGQGPQFIFQYYREEENGRGNFPPRFSGLQFPNYSSELNVNALELDDSALYLCASSSDSKNTEAFFGQGTRLTVV.

The chain is built from TRBV7-9 and TRBJ2-1; 9 nucleotides align to TRBD1. J gave up 3 bases and V 6 bases, and 9 bases lay outside the gene matches. From germline, CDR1 is SEHNR and CDR2 FQNEAQ (reference sequence). This CDR3 is 16 amino acids long. CDR3 residues: CASSPGTGRGYNEQFF. For the CDR3, the DNA is TGTGCCAGCAGTCCCGGGACAGGGAGGGGCTACAATGAGCAGTTCTTC.

This chain joins TRBV6-6 and TRBJ2-7; TRBD1 agrees at 8 bases. The CDR3 spans 16 residues. CDR1 is MNHNY and CDR2 is SVGAGI in the germline V gene (reference sequence). J was trimmed by 3 bases and V by 7 bases; bases with no gene match: 14. The CDR3 loop reads CASTSKTGVAHYEQYF. The CDR3 bases are TGTGCCAGCACCTCCAAGACAGGGGTAGCCCACTACGAGCAGTACTTC.

This clone was seen once. The genes are TRBV7-3 and TRBJ1-2; TRBD1 matches 7 bases. V shed 3 bases, J shed 8 bases, and the junction held 9 bases outside the gene matches. The CDR3 runs 14 residues. CDR1 and CDR2 (germline): SGHTA, FQGTGA. In DNA form, the CDR3 reads TGTGCCAGCAGCTTGACCTACGCGGACAGGGGCTACACCTTC. Translated, it gives CASSLTYADRGYTF.

The chain links TRBV14 to TRBJ2-3; 8 positions agree with TRBD2. The CDR3 extends over 16 amino acids. CDR1 is SGHDN, CDR2 FVKESK, per germline. V dropped 4 bases and J dropped 6; count of bases not matched to a gene: 12. The CDR3 loop reads CASSPLAGPPADTQYF. The CDR3 DNA is TGTGCCAGCAGCCCATTAGCGGGGCCTCCCGCCGATACGCAGTATTTT. The full variable domain, completed using reference TRBV14 and TRBJ2-3, is EAGVTQFPSHSVIEKGQTVTLRCDPISGHDNLYWYRRVMGKEIKFLLHFVKESKQDESGMPNNRFLAERTGGTYSTLKVQPAELEDSGVYFCASSPLAGPPADTQYFGPGTRLTVL.

The genes are TRBV9 and TRBJ2-3, with D perhaps matching TRBD2 (6 bases). CDR3 length: 17 amino acids. Looked up from germline, CDR1 is SGDLS and CDR2 is YYNGEE. The ends were cut back, 3 bases at V and 3 bases at J, with 20 bases in the middle. The CDR3 here is CASSAKPKGGQTDTQYF. The DNA for the CDR3 is TGTGCCAGCAGCGCGAAACCGAAGGGAGGTCAGACAGATACGCAGTATTTT.

V is TRBV9 and J is TRBJ2-1; no clear D. The CDR3 loop spans 15 amino acids. The germline V gene encodes CDR1 SGDLS and CDR2 YYNGEE. V dropped 3 bases and J dropped 2 bases, with 12 bases sitting between them. The CDR3 loop reads CASSAGGTAYNEQFF. In DNA, the CDR3 is TGTGCCAGCAGCGCCGGCGGTACCGCCTACAATGAGCAGTTCTTC.

This chain uses TRBV5-1 with TRBJ1-1, with a weak D call TRBD1 (5 bases). Looked up from germline, CDR1 is SGHRS and CDR2 is YFSETQ. Trimming shortened V by 2 bases and J by 4 bases, and 12 bases separated the two germline ends. This CDR3 is 14 amino acids long. The CDR3 protein is CASSFQGGGTEAFF. The CDR3 DNA sequence: TGCGCCAGCAGCTTTCAAGGCGGGGGCACTGAAGCTTTCTTT.

This clone appeared a few times. The chain uses TRBV12-3 or TRBV12-4 and TRBJ1-5; D is unresolved. The ends were cut back, 6 bases at V and 4 bases at J, with 4 bases in the middle. The CDR3 is 11 residues long. In nucleotides, the CDR3 is TGTGCCAGCAGCATTAATCAGCCCCAGCATTTT. This codes for CASSINQPQHF.

The sample holds a few counts of this clone. The chain is built from TRBV30 and TRBJ1-3, with 7 positions matching TRBD1. Germline V gene lookup returns CDR1 GTSNPN and CDR2 SVGIG (reference sequence). V dropped 3 bases and J dropped 4; count of bases not matched to a gene: 9. The CDR3 loop spans 15 amino acids. The CDR3 nucleotides are TGTGCCTGGAGCCCAAAGGACAGGTTCGGAAACACCATATATTTT. Translation: CAWSPKDRFGNTIYF.